These 8 T cell receptor beta chains were sequenced from one sample in a study of cytomegalovirus exposure and HLA in healthy donors (dated by TCRdb to 2016 to 2017). Libraries came from the immunoSEQ multiplex PCR assay. For the multiplex PCR, a mixture combining 60 forward primers for TCR Vbeta segments and 13 reverse primers for TCR Jbeta segments was used. Drawn from immuneACCESS, this table holds only the in-frame rearrangements with V and J called that TCRdb kept. Clones are partly lost; checked studies trace under half to an unresolved V gene and leave the rest unexplained. The sample's clone listing holds 150,000 or so clones. Roughly 2% of the sample is in the top ten clones. Sequencing was performed on PBMCs. All receptors come from a woman between 18 and 29 years old in good health and CMV-seronegative.

This sequence joins TRBV7-9 and TRBJ2-5, with a tentative D call TRBD2 (5 bases). The V gene lost 8 bases and the J gene lost 2 bases, with 18 bases spanning the gap. This CDR3 region has 15 residues. Germline V CDR1 and CDR2: SEHNR, FQNEAQ (reference sequence). The CDR3 loop is CASAPLSGVQETQYF. CDR3 in DNA: TGTGCCAGCGCCCCCCTCAGCGGCGTTCAAGAGACCCAGTACTTC.

The rearrangement links TRBV6-4 to TRBJ1-5; 8 bases are shared with TRBD1. The CDR3 totals 15 residues. Germline V gene data show CDR1 as MRHNA and CDR2 as SNTAGT. V lost 3 bases and J lost 6; bases outside the gene matches: 7. CDR3 amino acids: CASSETGELGQPQHF. As DNA, the CDR3 is TGTGCCAGCAGTGAGACAGGGGAGTTGGGTCAGCCCCAGCATTTT.

This chain uses TRBV6-5 with TRBJ2-1, with 9 positions matching TRBD2. Germline CDR1 is MNHEY and CDR2 is SVGAGI. V lost 2 bases to trimming and J lost 4 bases; unmatched junction nucleotides: 3. The CDR3 consists of 15 residues. The CDR3 bases are TGTGCCAGCAGTTACGGGACTAGCAGATACAATGAGCAGTTCTTC. It specifies CASSYGTSRYNEQFF.

V usage is TRBV9 and J usage is TRBJ1-4, with D uncertain. Deletions cut 0 bases from V and 8 bases from J, with 8 bases between. CDR3 length: 13 amino acids. CDR1 is SGDLS and CDR2 is YYNGEE in the germline V gene. This chain's CDR3 is CASSVDGREKLFF. The CDR3 nucleotides read TGTGCCAGCAGCGTAGACGGGAGGGAAAAACTGTTTTTT.

This chain links TRBV28 with TRBJ1-5; perhaps TRBD1 as D (5 bases). CDR1 and CDR2 from the germline V gene are MDHEN and SYDVKM. Trimming left V 8 bases short and J 3 bases short, with 11 bases between. This CDR3 is built from 13 residues. The CDR3 sequence: CASSRTSNQPQHF. CDR3 DNA: TGTGCCAGCTCTCGGACATCCAATCAGCCCCAGCATTTT.

This chain joins TRBV15 and TRBJ2-1; 9 bases fit TRBD1. This CDR3 spans 16 amino acids. Germline V gene sequence: CDR1 LNHNV, CDR2 YYDKDF (reference sequence). V shed 3 bases, J shed 6 bases, and the junction held 9 bases outside the gene matches. The CDR3 nucleotides read TGTGCCACCAGCAGGGACAGGGGAGCGCCGGGCAATGAGCAGTTCTTC. Translation: CATSRDRGAPGNEQFF.

The genes are TRBV14 and TRBJ2-4; D is perhaps TRBD2 (5 bases). V lost 1 base, J lost 7 bases, and 17 bases lay in between. This CDR3 contains 16 residues. Germline CDR1 is SGHDN and CDR2 is FVKESK. This CDR3 reads CASSQGLRTGENIQYF. The CDR3 DNA reads as TGTGCCAGCAGCCAAGGGCTCCGGACTGGTGAGAACATTCAGTACTTC.

The rearrangement uses TRBV28 and TRBJ1-2; D not resolved. The germline gives CDR1 MDHEN, CDR2 SYDVKM. Trimming cost V 10 bases and J 4 bases, with 13 bases left between them. The CDR3 spans 12 residues. CDR3 nucleotides: TGTGCCACCACCCTGGCCCCCTATGGCTACACCTTC. Its protein product is CATTLAPYGYTF.